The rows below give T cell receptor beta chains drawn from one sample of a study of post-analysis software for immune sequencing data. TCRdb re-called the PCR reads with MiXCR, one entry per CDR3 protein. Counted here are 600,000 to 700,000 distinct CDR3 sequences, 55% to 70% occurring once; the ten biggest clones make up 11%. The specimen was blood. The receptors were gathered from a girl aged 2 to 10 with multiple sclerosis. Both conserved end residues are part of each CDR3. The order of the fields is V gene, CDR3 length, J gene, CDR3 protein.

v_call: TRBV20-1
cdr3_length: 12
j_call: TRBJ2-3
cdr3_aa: CSAMIPTDTQYF

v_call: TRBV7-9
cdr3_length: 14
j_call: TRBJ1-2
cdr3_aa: CASSDARDRYGYTF

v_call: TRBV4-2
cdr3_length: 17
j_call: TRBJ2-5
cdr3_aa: CASSQVSRSLPQETQYF

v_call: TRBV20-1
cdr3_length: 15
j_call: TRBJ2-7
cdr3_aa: CSARDPGQSSYEQYF

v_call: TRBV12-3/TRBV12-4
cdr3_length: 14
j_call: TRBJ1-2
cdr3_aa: CASSLTPRAGGYTF

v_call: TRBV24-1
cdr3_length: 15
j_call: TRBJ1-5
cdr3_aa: CATKHPREENQPQHF

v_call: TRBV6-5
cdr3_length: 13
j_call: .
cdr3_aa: CASRRGLEGEQYF

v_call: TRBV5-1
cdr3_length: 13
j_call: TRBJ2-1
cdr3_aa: CASSVGQMNEQFF

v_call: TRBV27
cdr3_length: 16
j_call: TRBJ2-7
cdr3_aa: CASSLSVTGSTREQYF

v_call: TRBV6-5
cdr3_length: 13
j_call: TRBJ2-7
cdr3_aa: CASSSGTLTEQYF

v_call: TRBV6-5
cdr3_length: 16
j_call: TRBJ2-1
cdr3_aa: CASSYSGAGVGYEQFF

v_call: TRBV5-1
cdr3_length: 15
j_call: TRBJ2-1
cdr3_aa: CASSLYRGRDNEQFF

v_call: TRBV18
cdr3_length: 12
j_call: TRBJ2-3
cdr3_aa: CASSQTGNTQYF

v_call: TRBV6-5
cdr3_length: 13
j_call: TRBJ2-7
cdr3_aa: CASSSDMTYEQYF